This TCR beta chain was recovered during a study of cytomegalovirus exposure and HLA in healthy donors. Study context: Among the 350 to 400 donors who were genotyped, 81% fell in the genetic ancestry cluster that is associated with self-reported Caucasian donors.

The germline V gene has CDR1 MNHEY and CDR2 SVGAGI. Between the trimmed V and J ends, which lost 0 bases and 4 bases, there was a span of 9 bases. The CDR3 is 14 residues long. This PCR relied on a set of 60 Vbeta primers and 13 Jbeta primers. The assay was immunoSEQ multiplex PCR, and TCRdb's table has in-frame clones only and misses some. The sample has some 150,000 clones, 74% seen once. The sequencing sample was made of PBMCs. The clonotype comes from a man aged 25-40 years in good health and CMV-seronegative. This sequence joins TRBV6-5 and TRBJ1-2; D possibly corresponds to TRBD1 (6 bases). CDR3 sequence reads: CASSYSQGGYGYTF. CDR3 in DNA: TGTGCCAGCAGTTACTCCCAAGGGGGCTATGGCTACACCTTC.